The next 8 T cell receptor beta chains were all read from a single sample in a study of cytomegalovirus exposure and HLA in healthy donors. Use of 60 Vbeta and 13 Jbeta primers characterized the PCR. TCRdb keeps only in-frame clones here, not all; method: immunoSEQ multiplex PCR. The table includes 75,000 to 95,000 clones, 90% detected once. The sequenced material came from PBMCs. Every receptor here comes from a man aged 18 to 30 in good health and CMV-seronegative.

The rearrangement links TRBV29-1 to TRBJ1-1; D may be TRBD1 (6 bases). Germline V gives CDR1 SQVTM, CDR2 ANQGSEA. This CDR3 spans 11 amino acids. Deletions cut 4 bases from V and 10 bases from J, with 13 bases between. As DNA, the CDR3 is TGCAGCGTTGTTGGGACAATTGGAGCTTTCTTT. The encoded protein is CSVVGTIGAFF.

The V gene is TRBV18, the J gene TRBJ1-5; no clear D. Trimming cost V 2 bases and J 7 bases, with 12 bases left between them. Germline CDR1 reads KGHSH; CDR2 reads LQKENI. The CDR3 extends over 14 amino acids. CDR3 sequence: CASSPGIGEQPQHF. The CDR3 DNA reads TGTGCCAGCTCACCAGGTATCGGGGAACAGCCCCAGCATTTT. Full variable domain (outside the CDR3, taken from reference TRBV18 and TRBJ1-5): NAGVMQNPRHLVRRRGQEARLRCSPMKGHSHVYWYRQLPEEGLKFMVYLQKENIIDESGMPKERFSAEFPKEGPSILRIQQVVRGDSAAYFCASSPGIGEQPQHFGDGTRLSIL.

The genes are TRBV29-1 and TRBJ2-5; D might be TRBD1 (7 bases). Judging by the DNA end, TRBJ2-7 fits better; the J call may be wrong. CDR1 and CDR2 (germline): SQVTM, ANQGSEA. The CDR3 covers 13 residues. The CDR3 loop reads CSVEGGQNYEQYF. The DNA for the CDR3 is TGCAGCGTTGAGGGGGGACAGAACTACGAGCAGTACTTC.

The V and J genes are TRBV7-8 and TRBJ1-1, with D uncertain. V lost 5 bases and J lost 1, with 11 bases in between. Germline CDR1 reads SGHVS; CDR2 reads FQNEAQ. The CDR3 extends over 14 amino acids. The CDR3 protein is CASSPPHRNTEAFF. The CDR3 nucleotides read TGTGCCAGCAGCCCCCCCCACAGGAACACTGAAGCTTTCTTT.

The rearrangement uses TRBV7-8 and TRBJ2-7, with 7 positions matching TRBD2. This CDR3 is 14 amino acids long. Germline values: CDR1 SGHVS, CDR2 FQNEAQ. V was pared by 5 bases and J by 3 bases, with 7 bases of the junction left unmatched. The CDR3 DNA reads TGTGCCAGCAGCCCTTGGGGGGGAGGCTACGAGCAGTACTTC. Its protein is CASSPWGGGYEQYF.

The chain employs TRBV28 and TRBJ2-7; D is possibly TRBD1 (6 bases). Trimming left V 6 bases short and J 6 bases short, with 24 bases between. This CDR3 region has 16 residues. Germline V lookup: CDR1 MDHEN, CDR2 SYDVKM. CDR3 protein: CASRKVGGGPRFEQYF. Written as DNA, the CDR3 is TGTGCCAGCAGAAAGGTTGGTGGGGGCCCCAGATTCGAGCAGTACTTC.

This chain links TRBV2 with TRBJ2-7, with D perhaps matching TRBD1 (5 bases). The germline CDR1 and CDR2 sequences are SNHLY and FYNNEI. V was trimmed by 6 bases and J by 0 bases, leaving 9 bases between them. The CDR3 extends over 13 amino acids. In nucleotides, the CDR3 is TGTGCCAGCAGGGACACCTACTCCTACGAGCAGTACTTC. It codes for CASRDTYSYEQYF.

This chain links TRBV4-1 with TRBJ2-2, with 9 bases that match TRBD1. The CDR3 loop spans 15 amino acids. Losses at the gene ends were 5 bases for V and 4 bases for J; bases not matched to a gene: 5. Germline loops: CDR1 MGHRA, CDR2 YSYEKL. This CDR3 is CASSKDRGGTGELFF. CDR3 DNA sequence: TGCGCCAGCAGCAAGGACAGGGGTGGCACCGGGGAGCTGTTTTTT.